This TCR beta chain is drawn from a study of CD8+CD57+ T cells in acquired aplastic anemia. Looking at the study overall: An average of around 3.5 ug of DNA was obtained from sorted CD4+ and CD8+ cells.

The germline gives CDR1 SGHAT, CDR2 FQDESV (reference sequence). This CDR3 is 15 amino acids long. V shed 5 bases, J shed 5 bases, and the junction held 9 bases outside the gene matches. The study, taken as a whole, reports: The number of CD8+ CDR3 sequences shared by patients and controls was about 30. Patients were compared with controls for CD8+ Simpson's diversity, and no significant difference emerged.

The TCR beta profiling, which covered VDJ combination and CDR3 sequence, was carried out using genomic DNA as the template. A single record per CDR3 protein comes from TCRdb applying MiXCR to the reads. This sample carries 180,000 or so distinct CDR3 sequences, around 48% of them seen once, and the ten largest clones take about 1.8%. To note about this clonotype: Its target is unknown.

Patients sequenced had flow cytometry evidence of CD8+CD57+ cell expansion. The patients all had a severe acquired aplastic anemia diagnosis. What was sequenced was sorted CD4+, CD8+, or CD8+CD57+ T cells (not recorded which) from PBMCs. This chain joins TRBV11-1 and TRBJ2-1, with TRBD1 identical over 7 bases. The TCR comes from a human donor with aplastic anemia. CDR3 loop: CASSARGQVHNEQFF. The CDR3 bases are TGTGCCAGCAGCGCACGTGGACAGGTACACAATGAGCAGTTCTTC.